The 20 T cell receptor beta chains below come from one sample, sequenced in a study of OX40 agonist ivuxolimab in advanced cancers. Sequencing was performed with immunoSEQ multiplex PCR; in TCRdb, only in-frame clones are kept and a portion is missing. The sample has about 45,000 clones, 84% seen once. Sequenced here: CD4+ or CD8+ T cells sorted from blood, sampled in a trial of the OX40 agonist ivuxolimab. The receptors stem from an adult with an advanced solid tumor such as melanoma, head and neck, liver or kidney cancer.

The rearrangement uses TRBV10-3 and TRBJ1-1; TRBD1 might be the D (5 bases). V was pared by 4 bases and J by 6 bases, with 24 bases between. The CDR3 sequence is 17 residues long. The germline V gene encodes CDR1 ENHRY and CDR2 SYGVKD. CDR3 amino acids: CAISARSGTAEGAEAFF. For the CDR3, the DNA is TGTGCCATCAGTGCTAGGTCAGGGACGGCGGAAGGGGCTGAAGCTTTCTTT.

CDR3 amino acids: CASSLAGIDQPQHF. As DNA, the CDR3 is TGTGCCAGCAGCTTAGCAGGGATCGATCAGCCCCAGCATTTT. The chain couples TRBV7-8 to TRBJ1-5; D is unclear. This CDR3 has 14 amino acids. V was clipped by 0 bases and J by 5 bases, with 8 bases between them. The germline gives CDR1 SGHVS, CDR2 FQNEAQ.

The J gene is TRBJ2-7, the V gene TRBV5-4, with D perhaps matching TRBD2 (6 bases). Germline V gives CDR1 SGHNT, CDR2 YYREEE (reference sequence). Trimming removed 7 bases from V and 5 bases from J, with 16 bases in between. The CDR3 sequence is 13 residues long. CDR3 amino acids: CASGSGGYNEQYF. The CDR3 region has the DNA TGTGCCAGCGGTAGTGGAGGGTACAACGAGCAGTACTTC. The full variable domain, rest sourced from reference TRBV5-4 and TRBJ2-7, is ETGVTQSPTHLIKTRGQQVTLRCSSQSGHNTVSWYQQALGQGPQFIFQYYREEENGRGNFPPRFSGLQFPNYSSELNVNALELDDSALYLCASGSGGYNEQYFGPGTRLTVT.

The chain joins TRBV6-6 to TRBJ1-1, with D possibly matching TRBD1 (5 bases). V was pared by 0 bases and J by 8 bases, with 13 bases between. The CDR3 has 14 residues. Germline lookup yields CDR1 MNHNY and CDR2 SVGAGI (reference sequence). In DNA form, the CDR3 reads TGTGCCAGCAGTTACTCAAGCCAGGGCAACGAAGCTTTCTTT. It translates to CASSYSSQGNEAFF.

This sequence joins TRBV5-6 and TRBJ2-1; 11 positions match TRBD2. CDR3 length: 18 residues. Per germline, CDR1 SGHDT and CDR2 YYEEEE. V was pared by 0 bases and J by 0 bases, with 5 bases of the junction left unmatched. CDR3 nucleotides: TGTGCCAGCAGCTTGGCGATAGCGGGGGGGTCCTCCTACAATGAGCAGTTCTTC. The encoded protein is CASSLAIAGGSSYNEQFF.

V gene TRBV14 combines with J gene TRBJ2-2, with 13 bases fitting TRBD2. This CDR3 is 16 amino acids long. Trimming removed 5 bases from V and 5 bases from J; junction bases left unmatched: 5. Germline loops: CDR1 SGHDN, CDR2 FVKESK. This chain's CDR3 is CASSRPGLAGTGELFF. CDR3 sequence (DNA): TGTGCCAGCAGCAGGCCGGGACTAGCGGGAACCGGGGAGCTGTTTTTT.

V gene TRBV27 combines with J gene TRBJ2-3; TRBD1 or TRBD2 may be the D gene (5 bases each). Germline CDR1 MNHEY, CDR2 SMNVEV (reference sequence). The V and J ends lost 6 bases and 2 bases respectively, with 15 bases between them. CDR3 length: 15 amino acids. In nucleotides, the CDR3 is TGTGCCAGCAGCCCGAGGGGAACGTTCACAGATACGCAGTATTTT. Translating gives CASSPRGTFTDTQYF.

In this sample, this clone is medium-sized. The chain has TRBV27 and TRBJ2-7; 16 nucleotides agree with TRBD2. The CDR3 consists of 17 residues. CDR1 and CDR2 (germline): MNHEY, SMNVEV (reference sequence). The junction had 9 bases not matched to a gene; V was cut back by 5 bases and J by 5 bases. The CDR3: CASSASPGLAGGHEQYF. The CDR3 nucleotides are TGTGCCAGCAGTGCTTCACCGGGACTAGCGGGAGGGCACGAGCAGTACTTC.

There are a few counts of this clone. Other DNA sequences in the sample encode the same CDR3. The chain links TRBV19 to TRBJ2-1, with D possibly TRBD2 on 6 matching bases. The CDR3 runs to 13 residues. Trimming left V 1 base short and J 5 bases short, with 6 bases between. Germline lookup yields CDR1 LNHDA and CDR2 SQIVND (reference sequence). The CDR3 protein is CASSIGGDNEQFF. Written as DNA, the CDR3 is TGTGCCAGTAGTATAGGGGGGGACAATGAGCAGTTCTTC.

V usage is TRBV7-9 and J usage is TRBJ1-1; D unresolved. The CDR3 length is 14 residues. Trimming pared 1 base from V and 0 bases from J, leaving 6 bases between. Germline CDR1 is SEHNR and CDR2 is FQNEAQ (reference sequence). The CDR3, as DNA: TGTGCCAGCAGCTTAGAGATGGTGAACACTGAAGCTTTCTTT. Protein: CASSLEMVNTEAFF.

V is TRBV5-6 and J is TRBJ1-3; unclear D gene. V was pared by 4 bases and J by 0 bases, with 20 bases between. Germline CDR1 SGHDT, CDR2 YYEEEE. The CDR3 covers 18 residues. The CDR3 DNA is TGTGCCAGCAGCCACAACTATGGACCGAAGGGCTCTGGAAACACCATATATTTT. It encodes CASSHNYGPKGSGNTIYF.

This clone was recorded only once. The chain links TRBV11-2 to TRBJ2-1; 13 bases align to TRBD2. The CDR3 loop spans 14 amino acids. V gave up 6 bases and J gave up 6 bases; unmatched junction bases: 2. CDR1 is SGHAT, CDR2 FQNNGV, per germline. The CDR3 is CASSGLAGANEQFF. The CDR3 nucleotides read TGTGCCAGCAGTGGACTAGCGGGAGCCAATGAGCAGTTCTTC.

DNA for the CDR3: TGTGCCAGCAGCCAAACCGGGACAGGGGATGACTATGGCTACACCTTC. Amino acids: CASSQTGTGDDYGYTF. The chain uses TRBV5-6 and TRBJ1-2; 10 positions agree with TRBD1. With 4 bases clipped from V and 3 bases from J, the junction kept 9 bases outside the gene matches. This CDR3 has 16 amino acids. CDR1 and CDR2 from the germline V gene are SGHDT and YYEEEE.

The rearrangement links TRBV25-1 to TRBJ2-1; 8 positions agree with TRBD2. Germline assignment: CDR1 MGHDK and CDR2 SYGVNS. The junction had 2 bases not matched to a gene; V was cut back by 3 bases and J by 1 base. The CDR3 length is 15 residues. The CDR3 loop reads CASSESGGSYNEQFF. The CDR3 DNA sequence: TGTGCCAGCAGTGAGAGCGGGGGATCCTACAATGAGCAGTTCTTC.

In DNA form, the CDR3 reads TGTGCCAGCAGCGAGGCGGCAGGGGAGTATCAGCCCCAGCATTTT. It specifies CASSEAAGEYQPQHF. The V and J genes are TRBV2 and TRBJ1-5; a possible D gene is TRBD1 (6 bases). Germline V lookup: CDR1 SNHLY, CDR2 FYNNEI. This CDR3 contains 15 residues. Between the trimmed V and J ends, which lost 6 bases and 5 bases, there was a span of 17 bases.

The CDR3: CAISDRQAEQYF. In nucleotides, the CDR3 is TGTGCCATCAGTGACCGACAGGCCGAGCAGTACTTC. The chain is built from TRBV10-3 and TRBJ2-7, with D possibly matching TRBD1 (6 bases). The V gene's germline CDR1 is ENHRY and CDR2 SYGVKD. The CDR3 length is 12 residues. V lost 3 bases and J lost 6, with 9 bases in between.

The chain uses TRBV5-1 and TRBJ2-1; 9 bases match TRBD2. The CDR3 extends over 14 amino acids. The V gene end was trimmed by 0 bases and the J gene end by 7 bases; junction bases not matched to a gene: 2. The germline CDR1 and CDR2 sequences are SGHRS and YFSETQ. The CDR3 here is CASSLGLAANEQFF. CDR3 bases: TGCGCCAGCAGCTTGGGACTAGCGGCGAATGAGCAGTTCTTC. Filled out from reference TRBV5-1 and TRBJ2-1, the complete variable domain reads KAGVTQTPRYLIKTRGQQVTLSCSPISGHRSVSWYQQTPGQGLQFLFEYFSETQRNKGNFPGRFSGRQFSNSRSEMNVSTLELGDSALYLCASSLGLAANEQFFGPGTRLTVL.

V gene TRBV19 combines with J gene TRBJ1-3; D is uncertain. Germline CDR1 and CDR2: LNHDA and SQIVND (reference sequence). V was shortened by 6 bases and J by 0 bases, with 15 bases between the two germline ends. This CDR3 has 16 amino acids. The CDR3 region is CASSPHGPSSGNTIYF. The CDR3, as DNA: TGTGCCAGTAGCCCCCATGGGCCGTCCTCTGGAAACACCATATATTTT.

In this sample, this clone turned up once. The chain is built from TRBV7-3 and TRBJ2-7, with no clear D. The germline gives CDR1 SGHTA, CDR2 FQGTGA. V lost 2 bases and J 4 bases, leaving 9 bases between the germline ends. This CDR3 is built from 13 residues. This chain's CDR3 is CASSLALGYEQYF. The DNA for the CDR3 is TGTGCCAGCAGCTTAGCGCTAGGTTACGAGCAGTACTTC.

The gene calls are TRBV27 and TRBJ1-3; D unresolved. The CDR3 runs to 13 residues. Looked up from germline, CDR1 is MNHEY and CDR2 is SMNVEV (reference sequence). V lost 4 bases to trimming and J lost 4 bases, with 8 bases between them. The CDR3 bases are TGTGCCAGCAGTTCCCTGGGGGGAAACACCATATATTTT. It is translated as CASSSLGGNTIYF.